This TCR beta chain originates from a study of blood T cell repertoires in COVID-19. For the study at large: Whether acute or convalescent, the COVID-19 samples came from the United States, Italy and Spain.

V gave up 4 bases and J gave up 4 bases, with 16 bases separating them. The CDR3 totals 15 residues. The germline V gene has CDR1 SGHRS and CDR2 YFSETQ. Authors' processing steps: Estimated nucleated cell counts came from reference gene primer amplification. Profiled with immunoSEQ multiplex PCR; TCRdb holds only in-frame clones, not every one. The V and J calls and the clone size are those of that table, but D and trimming were determined from the DNA. The sample records about 250,000 clones, 70% to 90% being singletons. Sequencing was performed on PBMCs or T cells enriched from blood (not recorded which). V is TRBV5-1 and J is TRBJ2-3; tentatively, D is TRBD1 (6 bases). The clonotype comes from a woman between 25 and 40 years old who had recovered from COVID-19. This chain's CDR3 is CASSLSQGPPDTQYF. The CDR3 region has the DNA TGCGCCAGCAGCCTCAGCCAGGGGCCCCCAGATACGCAGTATTTT.